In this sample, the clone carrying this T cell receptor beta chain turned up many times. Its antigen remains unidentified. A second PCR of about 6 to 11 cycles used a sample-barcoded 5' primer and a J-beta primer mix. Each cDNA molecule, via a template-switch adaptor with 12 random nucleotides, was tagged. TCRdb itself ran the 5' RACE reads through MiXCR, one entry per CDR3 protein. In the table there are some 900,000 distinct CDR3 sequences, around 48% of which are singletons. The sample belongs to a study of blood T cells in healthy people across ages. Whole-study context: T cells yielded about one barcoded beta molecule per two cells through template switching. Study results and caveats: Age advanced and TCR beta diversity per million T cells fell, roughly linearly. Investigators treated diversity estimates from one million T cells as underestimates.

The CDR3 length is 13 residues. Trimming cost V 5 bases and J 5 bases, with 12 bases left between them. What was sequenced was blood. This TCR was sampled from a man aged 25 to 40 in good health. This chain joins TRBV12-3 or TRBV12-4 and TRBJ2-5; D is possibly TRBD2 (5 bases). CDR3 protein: CASSVPGSETQYF. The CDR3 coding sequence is TGTGCCAGCAGTGTCCCGGGATCGGAGACCCAGTACTTC.